This T cell receptor beta chain stems from a study of response to subunit inactivated influenza vaccine. TCRdb analysed the RT-PCR reads with MiXCR anew, one entry per CDR3 protein. This table holds around 540,000 distinct CDR3 sequences, roughly 12% found once. Broader study findings: The authors suggested that every seasonal influenza vaccination recruits few new T cells.

This clonotype has more than one count but fewer than ten. Its antigen is not identified. The source of this sequence is a man in his fifties who received an inactivated influenza vaccine. This specimen was PBMCs from blood, taken on the day of vaccination.

The CDR3 DNA sequence: TGTGCCAGCAGCTTTTCCGGGGGGCTTGCCCCCGAGCAGTACTTC. Its protein product is CASSFSGGLAPEQYF. V and J are TRBV7-6 and TRBJ2-7; TRBD2 is a possible D gene (7 bases). The V and J ends lost 3 bases and 6 bases respectively, with 18 bases between them. This CDR3 has 15 residues. CDR1 SGHVS and CDR2 FNYEAQ come from the germline V gene.